This T cell receptor (beta chain) was captured in a study of blood T cell repertoires in COVID-19 (TCRdb year 2020). The study in broad terms: Samples covering the acute and convalescent phases of COVID-19 were provided by collaborators in the United States, Italy and Spain. Where available, HLA class I and class II types were taken from metadata supplied by the sample provider and were not determined by assay-based typing. The samples were drawn from two sources: the first 160 participants of the ongoing ImmuneRACE study, and about 1,300 subjects contributed by 6 global collaborators. A de-identified subject ID, COVID-19 status, age in years and sex were almost always included in the sample metadata. The material from the prospective study consisted of cDNA or gDNA derived from T cells, B-cell-depleted T cells, or PBMCs. Deeply sampled blood TCRbeta repertoires from subjects exposed to, actively infected with, or recovered from COVID-19 were included in the dataset. The repertoires were released in a freely available public database meant as a resource for research on the immune response to SARS-CoV-2. General findings and caveats noted by the study authors: The amount of clinical and demographic metadata varied by source and participant and was provided uncurated.

The CDR3, cysteine through phenylalanine, is 12 amino acids long. Just the 36-base CDR3 DNA is kept, in frame starting at base 1. The germline V gene encodes CDR1 SGHRS and CDR2 YFSETQ. The junction carries 10 bases between V and J, which are trimmed by 5 bases and 5 bases respectively. The collaborating institutions used their own protocols to collect whole blood in K2EDTA tubes. For TCRbeta analysis, collaborator samples were shipped as frozen whole blood, as isolated PBMCs, or as DNA extracted from either sample type. Regarding this clone: Its antigen is not yet known. Base qualities are not at hand, and no much larger clone is one base apart.

TCRbeta CDR3 regions were amplified from genomic DNA using the immunoSEQ Assay, a bias-controlled multiplex PCR. Under the source paper's analysis protocol: The number of nucleated cells in each sample was estimated by amplification of reference gene primers within the assay. To quantify the absolute abundance of each unique TCRbeta CDR3 rearrangement, sequence reads were collapsed and filtered. For each sample, productive Simpson clonality was calculated by taking the square root of Simpson's diversity index across productive rearrangements. This is the immuneACCESS table as TCRdb keeps it, with only in-frame sequences that have V and J called. A part of the clones is gone; compared with another copy, unresolved V genes explain less than half, and the rest is unexplained. V and J calls and clone size are those listed in that table; D and trimming were worked out from the DNA. In all, the sample holds some 170,000 clones, and roughly 87% of those were seen once. Of the sample, approximately 9.1% falls within the top ten clones.

The clonotype was recovered from a woman in her 70s with acute or convalescent COVID-19. The specimen sequenced was peripheral blood. The V gene is TRBV5-1 and the J gene is TRBJ2-5; a confident D gene designation cannot be given. At the DNA level, the sequence is TGCGCCAGCAGTGCCTCGAGGGAGACCCAGTACTTC. Translated, this is CASSASRETQYF.